The 10 T cell receptor beta chains in this list originate from one sample, sequenced in a study of T cells in Graves' hyperthyroidism and ophthalmopathy. Researchers amplified the TCR beta CDR3 regions from RNA transcripts. HTBI primers were employed in a first-round RT-PCR of the TCR CDR3. MiXCR was run by TCRdb on the multiplex PCR reads, yielding one entry per CDR3 protein. The sample has around 420,000 distinct CDR3 sequences; about 15% are singletons. Sequencing input: blood. These receptors all stem from a woman younger than 35 with Graves' hyperthyroidism.

This clonotype was recorded at least ten times. The chain joins TRBV6-2 or TRBV6-3 to TRBJ2-3; D could derive from TRBD1 or TRBD2 (5 bases each). CDR1 MNHEY and CDR2 SVGEGT come from the germline V gene. The germline V and J ends were trimmed by 2 bases and 2 bases, with 11 bases remaining between them. The CDR3 length is 15 residues. As DNA, the CDR3 is TGTGCCAGCAGTTACCAGGGAGCCTCCACAGATACGCAGTATTTT. It codes for CASSYQGASTDTQYF.

This clonotype was seen ten or more times. The chain is built from TRBV27 and TRBJ2-7, with 8 nucleotides matching TRBD2. The CDR3 is 15 residues long. Germline-derived CDR1 and CDR2 are MNHEY and SMNVEV (reference sequence). V lost 6 bases, J lost 6 bases, and 13 bases stayed unmatched. CDR3: CASSLRERETVEQYF. The CDR3 nucleotides read TGTGCCAGCAGCCTACGGGAGCGGGAGACCGTCGAGCAGTACTTC.

Many counts were recorded for this clonotype. V usage is TRBV3-1 and J usage is TRBJ1-2, with D possibly being TRBD1 (6 bases). There are 16 residues in the CDR3. From germline, CDR1 is LGHDT and CDR2 YNNKEL (reference sequence). Trimming stripped 6 bases from V and 6 bases from J, with 23 bases between. CDR3 DNA sequence: TGTGCCAGCAGTCTTTCCGGGACATTTCTCCGCAATGGCTACACCTTC. Its protein is CASSLSGTFLRNGYTF.

At least ten counts were recorded for this clonotype. The chain joins TRBV7-2 to TRBJ1-4; D possibly corresponds to TRBD1 (6 bases). Between the trimmed V and J ends, which lost 3 bases and 2 bases, there was a span of 13 bases. This CDR3 is 16 amino acids long. Germline-derived CDR1 and CDR2 are SGHTA and FQGNSA. The CDR3 sequence: CASSFRRGGTNEKLFF. As DNA, the CDR3 is TGTGCCAGCAGCTTCCGGCGGGGGGGCACTAATGAAAAACTGTTTTTT. The variable domain in full, with the rest retrieved from reference TRBV7-2 and TRBJ1-4, is GAGVSQSPSNKVTEKGKDVELRCDPISGHTALYWYRQSLGQGLEFLIYFQGNSAPDKSGLPSDRFSAERTGGSVSTLTIQRTQQEDSAVYLCASSFRRGGTNEKLFFGSGTQLSVL.

This clonotype appeared many times. The chain is built from TRBV2 and TRBJ2-1, with D uncertain. The CDR3 has 13 residues. The V gene's germline CDR1 is SNHLY and CDR2 FYNNEI. The V end lost 3 bases, the J end lost 6 bases, and 9 bases lay between the germline ends. The CDR3 DNA reads TGTGCCAGCAGTGAGATGGGGTTCAATGAGCAGTTCTTC. This gives the protein CASSEMGFNEQFF.

Notes on this clonotype: A much larger clone differs by one base, so this may be a read error. The chain is built from TRBV14 and TRBJ2-7; the D is unclear. The CDR3 covers 13 residues. V lost 8 bases and J 3 bases, leaving 14 bases between the germline ends. CDR1 SGHDN and CDR2 FVKESK come from the germline V gene. In DNA form, the CDR3 reads TGTGCCAGCGGATCCGACACCAGCTACGAGCAGTACTTC. Encoded protein: CASGSDTSYEQYF.

This clonotype came up many times. The chain is built from TRBV28 and TRBJ2-7, with D possibly TRBD2 on 5 matching bases. The CDR3 runs 15 residues. CDR1 MDHEN and CDR2 SYDVKM come from the germline V gene. V was trimmed by 1 base and J by 3 bases, leaving 13 bases between them. The CDR3 loop reads CASSLFARGSYEQYF. In DNA form, the CDR3 reads TGTGCCAGCAGTTTATTCGCACGAGGGAGCTACGAGCAGTACTTC.

This clonotype was found a few times. The chain recombines TRBV20-1 with TRBJ2-3; the match to TRBD2 covers 8 bases. Germline V gives CDR1 DFQATT, CDR2 SNEGSKA (reference sequence). Trimming at V came to 4 bases and at J to 8 bases, leaving 14 bases not matched to a gene. This CDR3 is built from 15 residues. CDR3 loop: CSAKDYPAGERTQYF. The CDR3 bases are TGCAGTGCTAAGGATTATCCAGCGGGGGAACGTACGCAGTATTTT.

This clonotype was observed many times. The genes are TRBV7-6 and TRBJ1-2, with 7 nucleotides matching TRBD1. Germline loops: CDR1 SGHVS, CDR2 FNYEAQ. The J segment lost 6 bases and the V segment lost 5 bases, leaving 9 bases of the junction unmatched. CDR3 size: 14 residues. As DNA, the CDR3 is TGTGCCAGCAGCCCTAACTCCGGGACAGATGGCTACACCTTC. It is translated as CASSPNSGTDGYTF.

This clonotype was recorded many times. This chain connects TRBV20-1 to TRBJ1-2; D not certain. The V gene's germline CDR1 is DFQATT and CDR2 SNEGSKA (reference sequence). The CDR3 loop spans 15 amino acids. V was shortened by 2 bases and J by 0 bases, with 13 bases between the two germline ends. CDR3: CSARRAELPNYGYTF. CDR3 bases: TGCAGTGCTAGAAGGGCGGAACTCCCTAACTATGGCTACACCTTC.